This T cell receptor (beta chain) was recovered during a study of cytomegalovirus exposure and HLA in healthy donors. On this clone itself: The antigen is unknown.

The protocol was immunoSEQ multiplex PCR, while the TCRdb copy is restricted to in-frame clones and leaves out a portion. Here the sample spans approximately 140,000 clones, around 90% being singletons. Study-wide results and caveats: The listing of roughly 160 TCR beta chains classed them as cytomegalovirus-associated. Confirmation was obtained in vitro that a few CMV-associated chains are specific for CMV antigens. While the bulk of TCR sequences proved rare, some public TCRs turned up in many donors.

The CDR3 length is 13 residues. Trimming removed 7 bases at V and 1 base at J, with 13 bases between. Germline values: CDR1 SQVTM, CDR2 ANQGSEA. This sequence was found in a woman under 30 in good health and CMV-seropositive. Sequencing was carried out using PBMCs. The chain is built from TRBV29-1 and TRBJ1-1; the D gene is possibly TRBD1 (5 bases). The CDR3 DNA sequence: TGCAGCGGGGGGGACCGAAAGAACACTGAAGCTTTCTTT. Residues: CSGGDRKNTEAFF.